The 2 T cell receptor beta chains listed next were all sequenced from one sample in a study of cytomegalovirus exposure and HLA in healthy donors. Vbeta (60) and Jbeta (13) primers were used in the PCR. Measured with immunoSEQ multiplex PCR; TCRdb has only the in-frame clones, and not every one. The sample carries under 200,000 clones, about 78% recorded once. Sequencing used PBMCs. The source is a man aged 40-49 years in good health and CMV-seronegative.

The chain combines TRBV7-2 with TRBJ2-3; 8 nucleotides match TRBD2. The CDR3 spans 15 residues. J lost 3 bases, V lost 1 base, and 3 bases had no gene match. Looked up from germline, CDR1 is SGHTA and CDR2 is FQGNSA. CDR3 region: CASSLDGRETDTQYF. The DNA of the CDR3 is TGTGCCAGCAGCTTAGACGGGAGGGAGACAGATACGCAGTATTTT.

The chain links TRBV7-2 to TRBJ2-6, with D possibly being TRBD2 (6 bases). CDR3 size: 19 residues. In germline, CDR1 is SGHTA, CDR2 FQGNSA. Trimming cost V 0 bases and J 0 bases, with 15 bases left between them. CDR3 coding DNA: TGTGCCAGCAGCTTAGCGCCGGGACTTATCGGCTCTGGGGCCAACGTCCTGACTTTC. It is translated as CASSLAPGLIGSGANVLTF.